This T cell receptor (beta chain) was sequenced for a study of T cell responses to AZD1222 COVID-19 vaccine. TCRdb keeps only in-frame clones here, not all; method: immunoSEQ multiplex PCR. The table lists 150,000 to 200,000 clones, approximately 94% of them singletons. On this clone: Its matching antigen is unknown.

Study results and caveats: The peak T cell response came first, and repertoires were sampled only after it. Spike-specific TCR breadth rose after two AZD1222 doses, and depth rose as well. Donors skewed white British and female; clonal diversity was possibly underestimated.

Trimming at V came to 4 bases and at J to 3 bases, leaving 11 bases not matched to a gene. The CDR3 is 16 residues long. The germline V gene encodes CDR1 SGHRS and CDR2 YFSETQ. This receptor was identified in an adult in good health. Specimen: peripheral blood, collected on day 0 of AZD1222 vaccination. This chain uses TRBV5-1 with TRBJ2-3, with TRBD1 identical over 7 bases. Here the CDR3 DNA reads TGCGCCAGCAGCCTCCGCCGACAGGGCTTAACAGATACGCAGTATTTT. This encodes CASSLRRQGLTDTQYF. Drawing the rest from reference TRBV5-1 and TRBJ2-3, the complete variable domain is KAGVTQTPRYLIKTRGQQVTLSCSPISGHRSVSWYQQTPGQGLQFLFEYFSETQRNKGNFPGRFSGRQFSNSRSEMNVSTLELGDSALYLCASSLRRQGLTDTQYFGPGTRLTVL.